This T cell receptor beta chain was identified during a study of CD8+CD57+ T cells in acquired aplastic anemia. For the study at large: When averaged, DNA from sorted CD4+ and CD8+ cells came to 2.5 to 3.5 ug. Whole-study results and caveats: Shared by patients and controls, 25 to 30 CD8+ CDR3s were abundant in patients.

Concerning this clonotype itself: Its cognate antigen is unknown.

Patients picked for sequencing had shown CD8+CD57+ cell expansion detected by flow cytometry. The patients all had a severe acquired aplastic anemia diagnosis. Untreated patients provided the blood samples, with no therapy given before sampling. Genomic DNA constituted the template upon which TCR beta VDJ and CDR3 profiling was performed. TCRdb independently ran MiXCR on the reads; one entry per CDR3 protein. The table has 50,000 to 65,000 distinct CDR3 sequences, approximately 50% seen once; the top ten hold 15% to 20%. CDR1 is SQVTM, CDR2 ANQGSEA, per germline. Trimming cost V 4 bases and J 2 bases, with 9 bases left between them. This CDR3 has 12 residues.

This TCR was recovered from a human donor with aplastic anemia. The sample consisted of sorted CD4+, CD8+, or CD8+CD57+ T cells (not recorded which) from PBMCs. This chain links TRBV29-1 with TRBJ2-7; a possible D gene is TRBD2 (5 bases). As DNA, the CDR3 is TGCAGCGTTGTCGAGGGAACCTACGAGCAGTACTTC. This encodes CSVVEGTYEQYF.